Below, one TCR beta chain is given with its context. What it recognizes is unknown. TCRdb recomputed calls from the reads with MiXCR, one row per CDR3 protein. The sample lists some 390,000 distinct CDR3 sequences, 18% occurring once. This record belongs to a study of T cell repertoires in cytomegalovirus infection. Study-level information: Evidence of both CMV infection and a matching HLA type came from public TCR beta signatures.

CDR1 SGHAT and CDR2 FQNNGV come from the germline V gene. After removal of 1 base from V and 1 base from J, the junction contained 7 bases not matched to a gene. This CDR3 has 17 residues. Overall study findings and caveats: Cumulative frequency of public TCR beta families picked out carriers of CMV plus the relevant HLA. In two of eight donors, the top clonotype was HLA-C-restricted CMV-specific.

The sequencing input was PBMCs. V usage is TRBV11-2 and J usage is TRBJ2-5; 9 bases line up with TRBD2. This clonotype was obtained from a human donor in good health (CMV status not recorded). Some clones in this sample may be carry-over from other donors' samples. CDR3 loop: CASSLGAGGTPQETQYF. As DNA, the CDR3 is TGTGCCAGCAGCTTAGGAGCGGGAGGAACTCCCCAAGAGACCCAGTACTTC.